This T cell receptor beta chain was recorded in a study of OX40 agonist ivuxolimab in advanced cancers. The overall study: Prior therapy, whether anti-PD-1, anti-PD-L1 or anti-CTLA-4, was allowed, and 30% to 40% had some.

The timepoints at which blood was sampled were baseline, cycle 4 day 1, and cycle 7 day 1. Germline assignment: CDR1 SGHVS and CDR2 FNYEAQ. The CDR3 has 17 amino acids. Trimming took 1 base from V and 8 from J; bases not matched to a gene: 7. Clones were read by immunoSEQ multiplex PCR, and TCRdb kept only the in-frame ones, dropping some. The sample yields about 68,000 clones, around nine tenths seen once. This sample comprised CD4+ or CD8+ T cells sorted from blood, obtained in a trial of the OX40 agonist ivuxolimab. This clonotype was obtained from an adult with an advanced solid tumor such as melanoma, head and neck, liver or kidney cancer. The rearrangement joins TRBV7-6 to TRBJ2-1, with TRBD2 identical over 14 bases. This CDR3 is CASSLVTSGRAGDEQFF. CDR3 nucleotide sequence: TGTGCCAGCAGCTTAGTGACTAGCGGGAGGGCCGGCGATGAGCAGTTCTTC. The full variable domain, with the rest looked up from reference TRBV7-6 and TRBJ2-1, is GAGVSQSPRYKVTKRGQDVALRCDPISGHVSLYWYRQALGQGPEFLTYFNYEAQQDKSGLPNDRFSAERPEGSISTLTIQRTEQRDSAMYRCASSLVTSGRAGDEQFFGPGTRLTVL.